Shown below are 8 T cell receptor beta chains from a single sample sequenced in a study of cytomegalovirus exposure and HLA in healthy donors. The PCR had 60 Vbeta and 13 Jbeta primers. Assay: immunoSEQ multiplex PCR; the TCRdb copy retains only in-frame clones and omits some. The sample gives more than 70,000 clones, around three quarters of which show up once; about 3.1% is in the top ten. The sequencing input was PBMCs. These TCRs come from a man aged 40-55 years in good health and CMV-seronegative.

The chain combines TRBV2 with TRBJ2-5; D is ambiguous. The DNA end is a closer match to TRBJ2-7, so the J assignment may be wrong. CDR1 is SNHLY, CDR2 FYNNEI, per germline. There are 12 residues in the CDR3. The CDR3 DNA follows: TGTGCCAGCGTATCTTCCTACCCCGAGCAGTACTTC. The encoded protein is CASVSSYPEQYF.

The chain joins TRBV29-1 to TRBJ1-2, with D hard to call. This CDR3 is 9 amino acids long. The germline V and J ends were trimmed by 4 bases and 6 bases, with 3 bases remaining between them. CDR1 SQVTM and CDR2 ANQGSEA come from the germline V gene. The CDR3 reads CSVADGYTF. CDR3 DNA sequence: TGCAGCGTTGCGGATGGCTACACCTTC.

CDR3 amino acids: CASSYSRVVTEAFF. CDR3 bases: TGTGCCAGCAGTTACTCCAGGGTAGTCACTGAAGCTTTCTTT. The rearrangement joins TRBV6-5 to TRBJ1-1, with a weak D call TRBD1 (5 bases). Germline assignment: CDR1 MNHEY and CDR2 SVGAGI. The V and J ends lost 0 bases and 4 bases respectively, with 9 bases between them. This CDR3 comprises 14 residues.

The chain recombines TRBV9 with TRBJ2-7; D unclear. The CDR3 covers 14 residues. V gave up 0 bases and J gave up 0 bases, with 7 bases separating them. CDR1 and CDR2 from the germline V gene are SGDLS and YYNGEE. CDR3 loop: CASSVGSDSYEQYF. In DNA form, the CDR3 reads TGTGCCAGCAGCGTAGGAAGCGACTCCTACGAGCAGTACTTC.

This clone was counted only a few times. J is TRBJ1-1 and V is TRBV6-5, with D tentatively TRBD1 (5 bases). Germline V lookup: CDR1 MNHEY, CDR2 SVGAGI. V lost 0 bases, J lost 7 bases, and 12 bases lay in between. The CDR3 covers 14 residues. The CDR3 DNA is TGTGCCAGCAGTTACTCACCGGGGGTCTTTGAAGCTTTCTTT. This encodes CASSYSPGVFEAFF.

This clone turned up a few times. V is TRBV15 and J is TRBJ1-1, with no clear D. The CDR3 runs 12 residues. In germline, CDR1 is LNHNV, CDR2 YYDKDF (reference sequence). Trimming pared 5 bases from V and 1 base from J, leaving 5 bases between. The chain's CDR3 is CATSAGNTEAFF. CDR3 DNA sequence: TGTGCCACCAGCGCAGGGAACACTGAAGCTTTCTTT.

The genes are TRBV7-2 and TRBJ2-2; D remains unclear. V gave up 5 bases and J gave up 1 base, with 14 bases separating them. The CDR3 consists of 16 residues. CDR1 is SGHTA and CDR2 is FQGNSA in the germline V gene. The CDR3 coding sequence is TGTGCCAGCAGCGTCAGAACCAGGTTGAACACCGGGGAGCTGTTTTTT. Protein: CASSVRTRLNTGELFF.

Only one count was recorded for this clone. The chain recombines TRBV4-1 with TRBJ2-5; 11 nucleotides agree with TRBD2. The CDR3 extends over 15 amino acids. V dropped 4 bases and J dropped 5; count of bases not matched to a gene: 6. CDR1 is MGHRA and CDR2 is YSYEKL in the germline V gene. CDR3: CASSLLAGAGETQYF. CDR3 nucleotides: TGCGCCAGCAGCCTACTAGCGGGGGCCGGGGAGACCCAGTACTTC.